Described below is a single T cell receptor (beta chain) sequence and its context. Its specificity is not known. This record comes from a study of OX40 agonist ivuxolimab in advanced cancers. Study-wide points: Near-lowest levels of clonal expansion characterized partial responders at 0.1-3.0 mg/kg.

This table comes from immunoSEQ multiplex PCR, and its TCRdb copy is limited to in-frame clones, with some not included. The sample includes 45,000 to 65,000 clones, 88% of them seen just once. This CDR3 has 15 residues. The germline CDR1 and CDR2 sequences are GTSNPN and SVGIG (reference sequence). Trimming left V 3 bases short and J 5 bases short, with 17 bases between. The clonotype was recovered from an adult with an advanced solid tumor such as melanoma, head and neck, liver or kidney cancer. Source: CD4+ or CD8+ T cells sorted from blood, taken in a trial of the OX40 agonist ivuxolimab. This chain connects TRBV30 to TRBJ2-1; a possible D gene is TRBD2 (6 bases). The CDR3 DNA reads TGTGCCTGGAGCGATACCGGACGCGGGAACAATGAGCAGTTCTTC. It yields the protein CAWSDTGRGNNEQFF.